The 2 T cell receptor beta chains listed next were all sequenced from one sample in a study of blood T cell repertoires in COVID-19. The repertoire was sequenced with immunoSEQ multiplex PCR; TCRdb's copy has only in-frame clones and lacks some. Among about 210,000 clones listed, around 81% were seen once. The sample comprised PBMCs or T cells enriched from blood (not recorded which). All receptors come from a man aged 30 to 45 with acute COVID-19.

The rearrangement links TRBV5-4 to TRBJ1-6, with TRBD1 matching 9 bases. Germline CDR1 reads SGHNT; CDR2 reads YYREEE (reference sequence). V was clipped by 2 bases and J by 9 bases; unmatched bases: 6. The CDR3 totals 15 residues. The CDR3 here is CASSLPGQGASPLHF. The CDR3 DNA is TGTGCCAGCAGCTTACCGGGACAGGGAGCTTCACCCCTCCACTTT.

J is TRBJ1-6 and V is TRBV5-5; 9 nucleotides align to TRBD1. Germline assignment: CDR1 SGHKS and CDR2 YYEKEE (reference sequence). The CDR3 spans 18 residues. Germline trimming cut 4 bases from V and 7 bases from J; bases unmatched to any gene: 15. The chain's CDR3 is CASSLDPGQGVGNSPLHF. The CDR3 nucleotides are TGTGCCAGCAGCCTAGATCCGGGACAGGGAGTAGGAAATTCACCCCTCCACTTT. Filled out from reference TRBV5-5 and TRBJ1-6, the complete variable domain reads DAGVTQSPTHLIKTRGQQVTLRCSPISGHKSVSWYQQVLGQGPQFIFQYYEKEERGRGNFPDRFSARQFPNYSSELNVNALLLGDSALYLCASSLDPGQGVGNSPLHFGNGTRLTVT.